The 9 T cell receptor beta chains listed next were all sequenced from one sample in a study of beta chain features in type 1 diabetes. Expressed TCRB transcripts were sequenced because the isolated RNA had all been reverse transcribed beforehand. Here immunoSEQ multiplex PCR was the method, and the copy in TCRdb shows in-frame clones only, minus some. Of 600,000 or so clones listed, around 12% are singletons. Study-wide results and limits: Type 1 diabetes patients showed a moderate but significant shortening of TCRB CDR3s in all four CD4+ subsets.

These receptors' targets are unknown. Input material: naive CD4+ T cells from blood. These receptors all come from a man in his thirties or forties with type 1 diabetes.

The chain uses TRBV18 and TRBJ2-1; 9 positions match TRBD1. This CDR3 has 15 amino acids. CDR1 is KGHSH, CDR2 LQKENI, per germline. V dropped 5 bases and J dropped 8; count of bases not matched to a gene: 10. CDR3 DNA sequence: TGTGCCAGCTCATCTCCGGGACAGGGTCTCCATGAGCAGTTCTTC. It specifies CASSSPGQGLHEQFF. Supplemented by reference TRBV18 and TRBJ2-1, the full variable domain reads NAGVMQNPRHLVRRRGQEARLRCSPMKGHSHVYWYRQLPEEGLKFMVYLQKENIIDESGMPKERFSAEFPKEGPSILRIQQVVRGDSAAYFCASSSPGQGLHEQFFGPGTRLTVL.

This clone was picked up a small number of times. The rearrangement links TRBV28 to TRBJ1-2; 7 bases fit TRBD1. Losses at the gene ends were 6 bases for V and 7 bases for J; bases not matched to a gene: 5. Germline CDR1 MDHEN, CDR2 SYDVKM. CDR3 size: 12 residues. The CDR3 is CASSGQAGGYTF. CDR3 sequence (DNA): TGTGCCAGCAGCGGACAGGCTGGTGGCTACACCTTC.

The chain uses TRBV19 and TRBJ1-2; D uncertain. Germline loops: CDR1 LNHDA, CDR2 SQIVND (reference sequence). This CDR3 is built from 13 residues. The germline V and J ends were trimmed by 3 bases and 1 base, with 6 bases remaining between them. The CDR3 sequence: CASSMRVNYGYTF. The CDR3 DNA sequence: TGTGCCAGTAGTATGAGAGTTAACTATGGCTACACCTTC.

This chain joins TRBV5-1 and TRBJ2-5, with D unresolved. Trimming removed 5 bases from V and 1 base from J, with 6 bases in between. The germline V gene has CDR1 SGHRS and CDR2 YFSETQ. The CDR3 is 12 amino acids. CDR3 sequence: CASRESQETQYF. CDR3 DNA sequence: TGCGCCAGCAGAGAGTCCCAAGAGACCCAGTACTTC.

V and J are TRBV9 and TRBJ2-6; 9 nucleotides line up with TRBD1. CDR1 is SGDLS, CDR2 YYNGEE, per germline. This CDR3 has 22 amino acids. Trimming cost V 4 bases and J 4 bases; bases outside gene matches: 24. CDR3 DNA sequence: TGTGCCAGCAGCTCTACAACCTTGTTAACCGGGACAGGGAAGGTGGGGGCCAACGTCCTGACTTTC. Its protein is CASSSTTLLTGTGKVGANVLTF.

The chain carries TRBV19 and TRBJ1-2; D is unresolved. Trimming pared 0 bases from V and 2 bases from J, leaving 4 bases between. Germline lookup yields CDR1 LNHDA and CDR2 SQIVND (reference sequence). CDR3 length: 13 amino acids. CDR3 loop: CASSIERNYGYTF. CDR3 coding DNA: TGTGCCAGTAGTATAGAACGGAACTATGGCTACACCTTC.

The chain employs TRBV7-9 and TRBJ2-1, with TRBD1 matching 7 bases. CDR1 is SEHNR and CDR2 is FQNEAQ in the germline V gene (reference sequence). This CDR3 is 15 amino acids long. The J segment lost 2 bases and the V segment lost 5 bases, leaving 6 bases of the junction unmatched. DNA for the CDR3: TGTGCCAGCAGCCCCGCCGGGACAGCCTACAATGAGCAGTTCTTC. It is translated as CASSPAGTAYNEQFF. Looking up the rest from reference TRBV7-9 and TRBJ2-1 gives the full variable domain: DTGVSQNPRHKITKRGQNVTFRCDPISEHNRLYWYRQTLGQGPEFLTYFQNEAQLEKSRLLSDRFSAERPKGSFSTLEIQRTEQGDSAMYLCASSPAGTAYNEQFFGPGTRLTVL.

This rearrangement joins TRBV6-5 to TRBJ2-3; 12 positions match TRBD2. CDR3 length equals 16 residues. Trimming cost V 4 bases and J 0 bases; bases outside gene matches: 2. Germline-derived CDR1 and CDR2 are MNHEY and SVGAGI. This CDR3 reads CASSWLAGGSTDTQYF. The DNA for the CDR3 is TGTGCCAGCAGTTGGCTAGCGGGGGGGAGCACAGATACGCAGTATTTT.

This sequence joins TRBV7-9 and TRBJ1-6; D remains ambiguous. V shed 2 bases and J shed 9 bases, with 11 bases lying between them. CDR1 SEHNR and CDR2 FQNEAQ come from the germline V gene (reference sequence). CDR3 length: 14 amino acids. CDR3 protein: CASSLQDFGSPLHF. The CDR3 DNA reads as TGTGCCAGCAGCTTACAGGATTTTGGTTCACCCCTCCACTTT.